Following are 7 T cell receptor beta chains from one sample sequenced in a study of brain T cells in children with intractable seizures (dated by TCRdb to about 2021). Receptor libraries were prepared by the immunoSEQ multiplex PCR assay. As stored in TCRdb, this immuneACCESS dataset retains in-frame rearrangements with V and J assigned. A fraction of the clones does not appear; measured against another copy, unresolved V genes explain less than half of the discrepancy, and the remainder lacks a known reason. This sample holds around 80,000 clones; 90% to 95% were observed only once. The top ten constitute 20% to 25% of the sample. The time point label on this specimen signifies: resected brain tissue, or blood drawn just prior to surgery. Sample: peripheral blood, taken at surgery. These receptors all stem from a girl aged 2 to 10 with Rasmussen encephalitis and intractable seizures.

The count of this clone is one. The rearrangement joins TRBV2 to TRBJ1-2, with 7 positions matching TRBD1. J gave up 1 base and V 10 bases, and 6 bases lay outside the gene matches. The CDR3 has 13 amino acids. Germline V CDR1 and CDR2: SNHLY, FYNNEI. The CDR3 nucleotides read TGTGCCACTCACAGGGGCCTTAACTATGGCTACACCTTC. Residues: CATHRGLNYGYTF. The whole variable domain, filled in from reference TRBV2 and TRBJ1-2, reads EPEVTQTPSHQVTQMGQEVILRCVPISNHLYFYWYRQILGQKVEFLVSFYNNEISEKSEIFDDQFSVERPDGSNFTLKIRSTKLEDSAMYFCATHRGLNYGYTFGSGTRLTVV.

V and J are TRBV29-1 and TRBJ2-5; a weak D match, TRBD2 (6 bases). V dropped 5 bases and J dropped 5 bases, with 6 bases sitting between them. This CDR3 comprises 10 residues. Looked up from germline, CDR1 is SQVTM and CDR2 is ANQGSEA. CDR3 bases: TGCAGCGTTCGGGAGGAGACCCAGTACTTC. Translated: CSVREETQYF.

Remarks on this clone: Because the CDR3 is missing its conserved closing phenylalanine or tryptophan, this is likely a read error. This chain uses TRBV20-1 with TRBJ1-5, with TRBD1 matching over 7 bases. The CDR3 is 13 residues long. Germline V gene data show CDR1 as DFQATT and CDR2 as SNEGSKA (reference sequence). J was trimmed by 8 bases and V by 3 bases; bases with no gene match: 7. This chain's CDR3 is CSASPEQGKPQHS. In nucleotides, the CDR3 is TGCAGTGCTAGTCCCGAACAGGGGAAGCCCCAGCATTCT.

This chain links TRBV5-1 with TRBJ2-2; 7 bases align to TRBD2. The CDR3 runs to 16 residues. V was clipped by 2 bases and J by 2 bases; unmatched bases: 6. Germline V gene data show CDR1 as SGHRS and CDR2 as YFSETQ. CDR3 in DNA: TGCGCCAGCAGCTTAAGGGCTAGCGGAAACACCGGGGAGCTGTTTTTT. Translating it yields CASSLRASGNTGELFF.

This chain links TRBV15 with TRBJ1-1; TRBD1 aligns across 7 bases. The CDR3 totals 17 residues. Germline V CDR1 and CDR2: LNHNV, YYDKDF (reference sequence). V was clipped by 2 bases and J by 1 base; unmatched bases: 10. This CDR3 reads CATSRINFRGKNTEAFF. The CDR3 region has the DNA TGTGCCACCAGCAGAATTAATTTCAGGGGGAAGAACACTGAAGCTTTCTTT.

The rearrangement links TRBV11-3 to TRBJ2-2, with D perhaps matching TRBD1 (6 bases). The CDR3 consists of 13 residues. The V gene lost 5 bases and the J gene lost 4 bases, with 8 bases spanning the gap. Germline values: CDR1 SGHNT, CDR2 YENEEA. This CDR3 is CASSQGPTGELFF. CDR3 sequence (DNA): TGTGCCAGCAGCCAGGGGCCCACCGGGGAGCTGTTTTTT.

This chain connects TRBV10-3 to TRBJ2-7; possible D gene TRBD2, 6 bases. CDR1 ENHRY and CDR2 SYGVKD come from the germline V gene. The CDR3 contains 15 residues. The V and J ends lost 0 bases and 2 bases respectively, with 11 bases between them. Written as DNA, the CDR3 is TGTGCCATCAGTGAGTCGAAGGAGGGTCCCTACGAGCAGTACTTC. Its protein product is CAISESKEGPYEQYF.